Listed below are T cell receptor beta chains from one sample, sequenced in a study of shared clonotypes between healthy human individuals. Repertoires were generated with immunoSEQ multiplex PCR, while TCRdb's copy carries only in-frame clones and drops some. This sample has 1.5 million to 2.5 million clones, with 85% to 95% found just once. Sample: naive CD8+ T cells sorted from blood. The receptors were sampled from a man aged 18 to 29 in good health. Each CDR3 is given with its conserved first and last residue. The order of the fields is J gene, clone size, D gene, CDR3 length, V gene, CDR3 DNA, CDR3 protein. D genes are given only for firm matches. Only part of the rows carry a size: once, few, many, or a class if the clone is expanded.

TRBJ2-7 | . | TRBD1 | 14 | TRBV5-6 | TGTGCCAGCAGCTTGTGGACAGGGGTCTACGAGCAGTACTTC | CASSLWTGVYEQYF
TRBJ1-5 | once | TRBD1 | 15 | TRBV19 | TGTGCCAGTAGTATCGGACAGGGGGCTGGTCAGCCCCAGCATTTT | CASSIGQGAGQPQHF
TRBJ2-7 | . | TRBD1 | 14 | TRBV30 | TGTGCCTGGAGTCCGGGACAGGGGGCCAACGAGCAGTACTTC | CAWSPGQGANEQYF
TRBJ2-1 | . | TRBD1 | 16 | TRBV6-1 | TGTGCCAGCAGTGAAGGGCAGGGGGCTAAGTACAATGAGCAGTTCTTC | CASSEGQGAKYNEQFF
TRBJ2-1 | . | TRBD1 | 13 | TRBV29-1 | TGCAGCGTTGTAGGGACAGGGGTCAATGAGCAGTTCTTC | CSVVGTGVNEQFF
TRBJ1-6 | . | . | 15 | TRBV4-2 | TGTGCCAGCAGCCAAGGGGGAATGGGCCGTTCACCCCTCCACTTT | CASSQGGMGRSPLHF
TRBJ2-7 | . | TRBD2 | 15 | TRBV6-5 | TGTGCCAGCAGTTACGGGCTAGCGGGAGGCTACGAGCAGTACTTC | CASSYGLAGGYEQYF
TRBJ2-7 | . | . | 14 | TRBV4-1 | TGCGCCAGCAGCCAAGTTAGGGCCTCTTACGAGCAGTACTTC | CASSQVRASYEQYF
TRBJ2-1 | once | TRBD2 | 16 | TRBV9 | TGTGCCAGCAGCTACTGGACTAGCGGGGGGTTGAATGAGCAGTTCTTC | CASSYWTSGGLNEQFF
TRBJ2-7 | . | TRBD2 | 15 | TRBV27 | TGTGCCAGCAAAACTAGCGGGAGGGCCGGGTACGAGCAGTACTTC | CASKTSGRAGYEQYF
TRBJ2-1 | . | . | 15 | TRBV11-2 | TGTGCCAGCAGCTTGCCGGGAGAGAGGTACAATGAGCAGTTCTTC | CASSLPGERYNEQFF
TRBJ2-2 | once | . | 17 | TRBV4-3 | TGCGCCAGCAGCCAAGGGATGGGCGGGGCGAACACCGGGGAGCTGTTTTTT | CASSQGMGGANTGELFF
TRBJ2-7 | . | TRBD1 | 15 | TRBV11-2 | TGTGCCAGCAGCTTGGAGGGACAGGGTAAGGCCGAGCAGTACTTC | CASSLEGQGKAEQYF
TRBJ1-5 | once | . | 13 | TRBV7-9 | TGTGCCAGCAGCTTAGTTCCAGGGGAGCCCCAGCATTTT | CASSLVPGEPQHF